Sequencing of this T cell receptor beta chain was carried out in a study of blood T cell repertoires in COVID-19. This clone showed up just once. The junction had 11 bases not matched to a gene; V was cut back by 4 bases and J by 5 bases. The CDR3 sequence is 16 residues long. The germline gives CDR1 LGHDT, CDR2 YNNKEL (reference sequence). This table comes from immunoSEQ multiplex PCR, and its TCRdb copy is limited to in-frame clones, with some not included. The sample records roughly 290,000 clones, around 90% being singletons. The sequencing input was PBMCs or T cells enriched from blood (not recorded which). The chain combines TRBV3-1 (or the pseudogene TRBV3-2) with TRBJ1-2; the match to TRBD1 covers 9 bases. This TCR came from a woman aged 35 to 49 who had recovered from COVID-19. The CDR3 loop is CASSLLGQGVGYGYTF. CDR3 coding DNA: TGTGCCAGCAGCCTCCTGGGACAGGGAGTAGGGTATGGCTACACCTTC.